The clone carrying this T cell receptor (beta chain) was observed at least ten times. Its antigen is as yet unknown. V lost 6 bases and J lost 5, with 10 bases in between. The CDR3 spans 12 residues. This sample is part of a study of tumor and adjacent non-tumor tissue in lung cancer. On the study more broadly: Histology: 11 to 13 adenocarcinoma, a couple of squamous cell carcinoma, 1 small cell lung cancer. Patients were aged roughly 30 to 76, 9 to 10 men and about five women, stage I to III. Samples averaged around 3.9 million productive TCRbeta reads each. The study's findings and limits: Top 100 clones took a larger repertoire share in normal lung.

A modified ARM-PCR protocol with three rounds of nested PCR amplified TCRbeta. Each CDR3 protein is one row after TCRdb ran MiXCR on the multiplex PCR reads. This sample carries 60,000 to 85,000 distinct CDR3 sequences, just over 75% of them seen once, and the ten largest clones take 40%. No cell sorting was done before RNA was extracted from the tissue. The normal lung tissue was taken more than 3 cm from the tumor edge. Sequenced: distant non-tumor lung tissue. The chain carries TRBV12-3 or TRBV12-4 and TRBJ2-5; tentative D call: TRBD2 (5 bases). The sequence was obtained from a man between 65 and 85 years old with non-small cell lung cancer. The CDR3 is CASSLTGETQYF. The CDR3 DNA reads TGTGCCAGCAGCCTGACGGGGGAGACCCAGTACTTC.